This passage covers 19 T cell receptor beta chains from one sample sequenced in a study of CD8+ T cells in alopecia areata. Extracted from the samples, RNA was reverse transcribed into cDNA to serve as the sequencing template. Using immunoSEQ multiplex PCR, the repertoire was profiled, and TCRdb retains in-frame clones only, with some absent. The table shows some 180,000 clones, with around 63% occurring only once. This sample comprised CD4+ T cells sorted from blood, obtained at week 0. These receptors all stem from a human donor with alopecia areata.

This clone was seen a handful of times. This sequence joins TRBV11-2 and TRBJ1-1; D possibly corresponds to TRBD1 (5 bases). CDR3 size: 13 residues. The ends were cut back, 0 bases at V and 7 bases at J, with 9 bases in the middle. CDR1 is SGHAT, CDR2 FQNNGV, per germline. The CDR3 bases are TGTGCCAGCAGCTTAGAAAGGGGAGGTGAAGCTTTCTTT. Protein sequence: CASSLERGGEAFF.

V is TRBV15 and J is TRBJ2-5, with D unresolved. The V end was cut by 1 base, the J end by 2 bases, with 11 bases between. CDR1 LNHNV and CDR2 YYDKDF come from the germline V gene (reference sequence). This CDR3 is 15 amino acids long. The CDR3 DNA reads as TGTGCCACCAGCAGAGCCTCGGACCCTCAAGAGACCCAGTACTTC. Translated: CATSRASDPQETQYF.

The chain couples TRBV29-1 to TRBJ2-7, with TRBD2 identical over 10 bases. V dropped 5 bases and J dropped 5; count of bases not matched to a gene: 6. The CDR3 runs to 13 residues. Germline CDR1 is SQVTM and CDR2 is ANQGSEA. The DNA for the CDR3 is TGCAGCGTTCAATCCGGGACTAGCGACGAGCAGTACTTC. Protein: CSVQSGTSDEQYF.

This clone was detected once. This chain links TRBV5-1 with TRBJ2-2; 8 nucleotides align to TRBD2. V shed 0 bases, J shed 6 bases, and the junction held 1 base outside the gene matches. CDR1 SGHRS and CDR2 YFSETQ come from the germline V gene. This CDR3 comprises 14 residues. The DNA of the CDR3 is TGCGCCAGCAGCTTGGCACTAGCGGCCGGGGAGCTGTTTTTT. It encodes CASSLALAAGELFF.

The chain combines TRBV7-9 with TRBJ2-6, with a tentative D call TRBD2 (7 bases). V was shortened by 0 bases and J by 3 bases, with 12 bases between the two germline ends. The CDR3 covers 17 residues. The germline V gene encodes CDR1 SEHNR and CDR2 FQNEAQ (reference sequence). In DNA form, the CDR3 reads TGTGCCAGCAGCTTAGCGGCGGGGGCGCGTGGGGCCAACGTCCTGACTTTC. As protein: CASSLAAGARGANVLTF.

The chain combines TRBV19 with TRBJ1-2; D remains unclear. In germline, CDR1 is LNHDA, CDR2 SQIVND (reference sequence). The CDR3 is made up of 12 amino acids. V was clipped by 9 bases and J by 8 bases, with 16 bases between them. CDR3 bases: TGTGCCAGCCTACCCCGTTCCGGGGGCTACACCTTC. Translating it yields CASLPRSGGYTF.

The gene calls are TRBV11-1 and TRBJ2-5, with 8 bases that match TRBD2. V was clipped by 4 bases and J by 0 bases; unmatched bases: 10. The CDR3 is 17 amino acids. Germline V CDR1 and CDR2: SGHAT, FQDESV (reference sequence). The chain's CDR3 is CASSSPTGGQYQETQYF. The CDR3 coding sequence is TGTGCCAGCAGCTCCCCGACGGGGGGGCAGTACCAAGAGACCCAGTACTTC.

The chain couples TRBV29-1 to TRBJ1-2; D not resolved. The CDR3 covers 13 residues. V dropped 1 base and J dropped 2 bases, with 8 bases sitting between them. In germline, CDR1 is SQVTM, CDR2 ANQGSEA. The CDR3 DNA sequence: TGCAGCGTTGAAGGGCAGGTGAACTATGGCTACACCTTC. Translated: CSVEGQVNYGYTF.

This clone was picked up a small number of times. The chain couples TRBV29-1 to TRBJ2-1; 12 nucleotides agree with TRBD1. CDR1 is SQVTM and CDR2 is ANQGSEA in the germline V gene. The CDR3 has 13 amino acids. The CDR3 protein is CRGQGASYNEQFF. The CDR3 DNA follows: TGCAGGGGACAGGGGGCTTCCTACAATGAGCAGTTCTTC.

This chain uses TRBV9 with TRBJ2-1; D call uncertain. The germline V gene encodes CDR1 SGDLS and CDR2 YYNGEE. CDR3 size: 14 residues. V was pared by 0 bases and J by 6 bases, with 10 bases between. DNA for the CDR3: TGTGCCAGCAGCGTAGGGGCTTCCGCCAATGAGCAGTTCTTC. Translation gives CASSVGASANEQFF.

This clone was detected only once. The chain employs TRBV7-2 and TRBJ1-2; 7 positions match TRBD1. The CDR3 is made up of 14 amino acids. Germline CDR1 SGHTA, CDR2 FQGNSA. V lost 5 bases, J lost 2 bases, and 5 bases stayed unmatched. CDR3 protein: CASSRGGNNYGYTF. CDR3 nucleotide sequence: TGTGCCAGCAGCCGAGGGGGCAACAACTATGGCTACACCTTC. Using reference TRBV7-2 and TRBJ1-2 for the parts outside the CDR3, the full variable domain is GAGVSQSPSNKVTEKGKDVELRCDPISGHTALYWYRQSLGQGLEFLIYFQGNSAPDKSGLPSDRFSAERTGGSVSTLTIQRTQQEDSAVYLCASSRGGNNYGYTFGSGTRLTVV.

This clone has only a few counts. V gene TRBV29-1 combines with J gene TRBJ2-5, with 8 bases identical to TRBD1. The germline gives CDR1 SQVTM, CDR2 ANQGSEA. The V gene end was trimmed by 7 bases and the J gene end by 4 bases; junction bases not matched to a gene: 5. This CDR3 is built from 12 residues. CDR3 DNA sequence: TGCAGCGGACAACAGGGGGGAGAGACCCAGTACTTC. Translated, it gives CSGQQGGETQYF.

CDR3 loop: CASTGQLGELFF. The CDR3 nucleotides read TGTGCCAGCACGGGACAGCTCGGGGAGCTGTTTTTT. V is TRBV5-4 and J is TRBJ2-2, with TRBD1 identical over 7 bases. CDR3 length equals 12 residues. The V gene's germline CDR1 is SGHNT and CDR2 YYREEE (reference sequence). The V and J ends lost 6 bases and 7 bases, in that order; junction bases with no gene match: 3.

The V gene is TRBV10-3, the J gene TRBJ2-5, with 10 bases fitting TRBD2. Losses at the gene ends were 5 bases for V and 5 bases for J; bases not matched to a gene: 5. Per germline, CDR1 ENHRY and CDR2 SYGVKD. The CDR3 spans 14 residues. The CDR3 nucleotides read TGTGCCATCAGTTCTAGCGGGGGAGAGGAGACCCAGTACTTC. Amino acid sequence: CAISSSGGEETQYF.

The V and J genes are TRBV27 and TRBJ1-2; 7 positions agree with TRBD1. The CDR3 runs 15 residues. J lost 0 bases, V lost 2 bases, and 3 bases had no gene match. The germline V gene has CDR1 MNHEY and CDR2 SMNVEV (reference sequence). CDR3 in DNA: TGTGCCAGCAGTTTACAGGGGGAACCTAACTATGGCTACACCTTC. Amino acid sequence: CASSLQGEPNYGYTF.

The V call is TRBV5-4, the J call TRBJ2-4, with D possibly being TRBD1 (6 bases). V lost 5 bases and J 9 bases, leaving 21 bases between the germline ends. Germline-derived CDR1 and CDR2 are SGHNT and YYREEE (reference sequence). The CDR3 is made up of 15 amino acids. The CDR3 DNA is TGTGCCAGCAGTCATCAGACAGGATCCTCGAGCATTCAGTACTTC. It translates to CASSHQTGSSSIQYF. Complete variable domain (other parts from reference TRBV5-4 and TRBJ2-4): ETGVTQSPTHLIKTRGQQVTLRCSSQSGHNTVSWYQQALGQGPQFIFQYYREEENGRGNFPPRFSGLQFPNYSSELNVNALELDDSALYLCASSHQTGSSSIQYFGAGTRLSVL.

The rearrangement links TRBV27 to TRBJ1-2; D perhaps matches TRBD1 (5 bases). CDR3 length: 15 residues. Germline V lookup: CDR1 MNHEY, CDR2 SMNVEV (reference sequence). V was trimmed by 1 base and J by 2 bases, leaving 11 bases between them. The CDR3 DNA is TGTGCCAGCAGTTTATATCCGGGGGACAACTATGGCTACACCTTC. Translating it yields CASSLYPGDNYGYTF.

This clone was observed a few times. The chain is built from TRBV7-6 and TRBJ2-5; 7 bases are a match to TRBD1. CDR1 and CDR2 from the germline V gene are SGHVS and FNYEAQ. V gave up 5 bases and J gave up 4 bases; unmatched junction bases: 10. The CDR3 runs to 15 residues. CDR3 sequence: CASSPDRAWGETQYF. CDR3 nucleotide sequence: TGTGCCAGCAGCCCAGACAGGGCCTGGGGAGAGACCCAGTACTTC.

This clone was seen more than once but under ten times. The V gene is TRBV5-1, the J gene TRBJ2-1, with 10 bases fitting TRBD1. V lost 6 bases, J lost 5 bases, and 8 bases stayed unmatched. Per the germline V gene, CDR1 is SGHRS and CDR2 is YFSETQ. This CDR3 contains 15 residues. In nucleotides, the CDR3 is TGCGCCAGCAAAAACATCGGGACAGGGGACAATGAGCAGTTCTTC. This codes for CASKNIGTGDNEQFF.